These T cell receptor beta chains were read from a single sample in a study of cytomegalovirus exposure and HLA in healthy donors. TCRdb's copy holds only in-frame clones and misses some; the assay was immunoSEQ multiplex PCR. The data show roughly 310,000 clones, nearly 90% seen once. The sample comprised PBMCs. The receptors derive from a man aged 25 to 40 in good health and CMV-seronegative. Each CDR3 is given with its conserved first and last residue. The order of the fields is clone size, J gene, D gene, V gene, CDR3 DNA, CDR3 protein. The D gene is left open where the match is weak. Where a row states a size, it is once, few, many or the class of an expanded clone; other rows omit it.

>-|TRBJ2-5|TRBD1|TRBV7-9
TGTGCCAGCAGCTTAGCCGGGACAGGAAAAGAGACCCAGTACTTC
CASSLAGTGKETQYF
>-|TRBJ2-7|TRBD2|TRBV9
TGTGCCAGCAGCGTCGGACTAGCGGGGGGGCGCGAGCAGTACTTC
CASSVGLAGGREQYF
>-|TRBJ2-7|-|TRBV7-2
TGTGCCAGCAGCTTAACGGCAGGGGCGCATGCTCCCTCCTACGAGCAGTACTTC
CASSLTAGAHAPSYEQYF
>-|TRBJ1-5|-|TRBV7-8
TGTGCCAGCAGCAGGGGTTGGAATCAGCCCCAGCATTTT
CASSRGWNQPQHF
>-|TRBJ2-7|-|TRBV10-3
TGTGCCATCAGTGACCTCTACGAGCAGTACTTC
CAISDLYEQYF
>-|TRBJ1-6|TRBD1|TRBV5-6
TGTGCCAGCAGCTTAGGGACAGGGAATTCACCCCTCCACTTT
CASSLGTGNSPLHF
>-|TRBJ1-4|TRBD1|TRBV29-1
TGCAGCGTTGCTAGGACAGGGGGCATCAATGAAAAACTGTTTTTT
CSVARTGGINEKLFF
>-|TRBJ1-3|-|TRBV10-1
TGCGCCAGCAGCCACAATCCTGCTGGAAACACCATATATTTT
CASSHNPAGNTIYF
>-|TRBJ1-1|TRBD1|TRBV6-5
TGTGCCAGCAGTTCCGGGACAGGAGACACTGAAGCTTTCTTT
CASSSGTGDTEAFF
>once|TRBJ2-5|TRBD2|TRBV6-1
TGTGCCAGCACCCAGGGAGGGGTTTTTAAAGAGACCCAGTACTTC
CASTQGGVFKETQYF
>-|TRBJ1-2|-|TRBV5-1
TGCGCCAGCAGCTTGTACGGGGAAGGCTACACCTTC
CASSLYGEGYTF
>few|TRBJ1-2|TRBD1|TRBV2
TGTGCCAGCACAGGGGGAGACTATGGCTACACCTTC
CASTGGDYGYTF
>-|TRBJ2-5|-|TRBV15
TGTGCCACCAGCAGAGATCCTACAGGGCAAGAGACCCAGTACTTC
CATSRDPTGQETQYF
>-|TRBJ2-1|TRBD2|TRBV7-2
TGTGCCAGCAGCCCGAAGCGGGGGGGATCCTACAATGAGCAGTTCTTC
CASSPKRGGSYNEQFF
>once|TRBJ1-1|-|TRBV7-9
TGTGCCAGCAGCTCCCCGGGGAGTAACACTGAAGCTTTCTTT
CASSSPGSNTEAFF
>-|TRBJ1-1|-|TRBV2
TGTGCCAGCAGTGAAGTGTTTCTATATGAAGCTTTCTTT
CASSEVFLYEAFF
>-|TRBJ1-2|TRBD1|TRBV27
TGTGCCAGCAGTCCCAAGACAGGGCACCCCTATGGCTACACCTTC
CASSPKTGHPYGYTF
>-|TRBJ2-7|-|TRBV19
TGTGCCAGTAGGAGGGCCTCCGCGGGCTCCTACGAGCAGTACTTC
CASRRASAGSYEQYF
>-|TRBJ1-1|TRBD1|TRBV25-1
TGTGCCAGCAGTGCAGTGGTAGGGGGCGGCGGGGCTGAAGCTTTCTTT
CASSAVVGGGGAEAFF
>-|TRBJ2-7|TRBD2|TRBV7-2
TGTGCCAGCAGCTTAGTTGCGGGGGGCCATTACGAGCAGTACTTC
CASSLVAGGHYEQYF
>-|TRBJ2-3|-|TRBV30
TGTGCCTGGAGTCCCAGGGATACGCAGTATTTT
CAWSPRDTQYF
>-|TRBJ1-2|TRBD1|TRBV6-5
TGTGCCAGCAGGGGACAGGGGGCGGACGGCTACACCTTC
CASRGQGADGYTF
>-|TRBJ1-1|-|TRBV11-2
TGTGCCAGCAGCCGGACAGCTCTGCGAAGCACTGAAGCTTTCTTT
CASSRTALRSTEAFF
>-|TRBJ2-2|TRBD1|TRBV7-2
TGTGCCAGCAGCCCACAAGGGACAGTTAACACCGGGGAGCTGTTTTTT
CASSPQGTVNTGELFF
>-|TRBJ2-5|TRBD1|TRBV28
TGTGCCAGCAGGGAATGGGGACAGGGGAGAGAGACCCAGTACTTC
CASREWGQGRETQYF
>-|TRBJ2-7|TRBD1|TRBV5-1
TGCGCCAGCAGCGAACGACAGGGGCATCTATACGAGCAGTACTTC
CASSERQGHLYEQYF
>-|TRBJ2-3|-|TRBV15
TGTGCCACCAGCAGAGATAGCGGCACCGCCACAGATACGCAGTATTTT
CATSRDSGTATDTQYF
>large|TRBJ1-2|TRBD1|TRBV6-4
TGTGCCAGCAGCACAGGGGGCGATGGTTTTGGCTACACCTTC
CASSTGGDGFGYTF
>-|TRBJ1-2|-|TRBV4-2
TGTGCCAGCAGCCAAGTTGGTGCCAGGGGATGGGGTGGCTACACCTTC
CASSQVGARGWGGYTF
>-|TRBJ1-5|-|TRBV2
TGTGCCAGCAGTGAAAATTTCGGGGGATCGCCCCAGCATTTT
CASSENFGGSPQHF
>-|TRBJ1-6|-|TRBV9
TGTGCCAGCAGCGAAGGGGTCTCACCCCTCCACTTT
CASSEGVSPLHF
>-|TRBJ1-4|-|TRBV7-8
TGTGCCAGCAGCCCGATGCTCGGGTCTGGGTTAGGCTCGGTTGAACTGTTTTTT
CASSPMLGSGLGSVELFF
>-|TRBJ2-7|-|TRBV5-1
TGCGCCAGCAGCTTGTCATCCCCTATTATACACGAGCAGTACTTC
CASSLSSPIIHEQYF
>once|TRBJ2-1|-|TRBV10-2
TGCGCCAGCAGTGGACAGACAACTAACAATGAGCAGTTCTTC
CASSGQTTNNEQFF
>-|TRBJ2-5|TRBD2|TRBV10-3
TGTGCCATCTCGGCGGCTAGCGGGGGGGCCAGTGAGACCCAGTACTTC
CAISAASGGASETQYF
>once|TRBJ2-2|-|TRBV2
TGTGCCAGCAGCGCCGGGACACAGACCGGGGAGCTGTTTTTT
CASSAGTQTGELFF
>-|TRBJ2-7|TRBD1|TRBV4-2
TGTGCCAGCAGCCAAGTCGGGACAGGGGGCAACTACGAGCAGTACTTC
CASSQVGTGGNYEQYF
>-|TRBJ1-4|TRBD1|TRBV7-2
TGTGCCAGCAGCCACGCTCCCACAGGGGATAATGAAAAACTGTTTTTT
CASSHAPTGDNEKLFF
>-|TRBJ2-2|TRBD2|TRBV6-1
TGTGCCACCGAACGAGGTGCGGGGGGGCCCGGGGAGCTGTTTTTT
CATERGAGGPGELFF
>-|TRBJ1-6|TRBD1|TRBV7-7
TGTGCCAGCAGCTTTGAGGCTGTCAGGGGGTCACATAATTCACCCCTCCACTTT
CASSFEAVRGSHNSPLHF